These T cell receptor beta chains were read from a single sample in a study of response to subunit inactivated influenza vaccine. Via MiXCR, TCRdb re-called the RT-PCR reads, giving one row per CDR3 protein. The table includes around 600,000 distinct CDR3 sequences, roughly 10% detected once. These data also featured in a second study, about T cells expressing NK-cell markers.

The material was PBMCs from blood, obtained on the day of vaccination. The receptors derive from a man aged 45-65 years who received an inactivated influenza vaccine. Both conserved end residues are part of each CDR3. Fields, in order: J gene, D gene, V gene, clone size, CDR3 protein, CDR3 DNA. The D gene is left open where the match is weak. Only some rows state a clone size, as once, few, many or a class for expanded clones.

TRBJ2-2	TRBD2	TRBV12-3/TRBV12-4	few	CASRTSGAANTGELFF	TGTGCCAGCAGGACTAGCGGGGCCGCGAACACCGGGGAGCTGTTTTTT
TRBJ2-7	TRBD1	TRBV18	.	CASSPRTGQYEQYF	TGTGCCAGCTCACCCCGGACAGGGCAATACGAGCAGTACTTC
TRBJ2-3	TRBD2	TRBV6-5	.	CASSYSNLAGGRTDTQYF	TGTGCCAGCAGTTACTCGAATCTAGCGGGAGGGAGGACAGATACGCAGTATTTT
TRBJ2-7	TRBD2	TRBV27	.	CASSPTTSGNSYEQYF	TGTGCCAGCAGTCCCACGACTAGCGGGAACTCCTACGAGCAGTACTTC
TRBJ2-1	TRBD2	TRBV20-1	.	CSAVTSGGAPEQFF	TGCAGTGCTGTAACTAGCGGGGGGGCCCCTGAGCAGTTCTTC
TRBJ2-1	TRBD2	TRBV12-3/TRBV12-4	.	CASSPGLAGGSTYNEQFF	TGTGCCAGCAGTCCGGGACTAGCGGGAGGGTCGACCTACAATGAGCAGTTCTTC
TRBJ1-2	TRBD1	TRBV28	.	CASRVMTGGEDRGYGYTF	TGTGCCAGCAGGGTTATGACAGGGGGGGAAGATAGGGGATATGGCTACACCTTC
TRBJ2-5	.	TRBV4-2	few	CASSQYFRQETQYF	TGTGCCAGCAGCCAATATTTCAGGCAAGAGACCCAGTACTTC
TRBJ2-1	TRBD2	TRBV12-3/TRBV12-4	.	CASSYRLAPSYNEQFF	TGTGCCAGCAGTTATAGACTAGCGCCGTCCTACAATGAGCAGTTCTTC
TRBJ2-7	TRBD1	TRBV6-5	.	CASSYSTGRGLYEQYF	TGTGCCAGCAGTTACTCAACAGGCAGGGGGCTCTACGAGCAGTACTTC
TRBJ2-2	.	TRBV10-1	few	CASNANTGELFF	TGCGCCAGCAATGCGAACACCGGGGAGCTGTTTTTT
TRBJ1-2	.	TRBV18	few	CASSPGQGNSYGYTF	TGTGCCAGCTCACCTGGGCAGGGGAATAGCTATGGCTACACCTTC
TRBJ1-6	.	TRBV7-2	.	CASSLEIQARSPLHF	TGTGCCAGCAGCTTAGAAATTCAGGCCCGTTCACCCCTCCACTTT
TRBJ2-2	TRBD1	TRBV7-2	.	CASSGNRGLIGELFF	TGTGCCAGCAGCGGAAACAGGGGGCTGATTGGGGAGCTGTTTTTT
TRBJ2-3	.	TRBV12-3/TRBV12-4	.	CASSDPLGSPFGLEQYF	TGTGCCAGCAGCGACCCTTTGGGGTCCCCGTTCGGGTTGGAACAGTATTTT
TRBJ2-3	TRBD2	TRBV11-2	.	CASSSIAGGTDTQYF	TGTGCCAGCAGCTCAATAGCGGGGGGGACAGATACGCAGTATTTT
TRBJ2-3	.	TRBV2	few	CASRLETPDTQYF	TGTGCCAGCAGGTTGGAGACCCCAGATACGCAGTATTTT
TRBJ2-4	.	TRBV7-2	.	CASSLSGSENIQYF	TGTGCCAGCAGCTTAAGTGGGTCGGAGAACATTCAGTACTTC
TRBJ1-1	.	TRBV5-1	few	CASSLEGRASEAFF	TGCGCCAGCAGCTTGGAAGGGAGGGCGTCTGAAGCTTTCTTT
TRBJ2-3	TRBD1	TRBV5-1	few	CASSLTDRGVDTQYF	TGCGCCAGCAGCTTGACAGACAGGGGAGTAGATACGCAGTATTTT
TRBJ2-7	.	TRBV5-6	.	CASSSLTRQEQYF	TGTGCCAGCAGCTCCTTAACCCGGCAGGAGCAGTACTTC
TRBJ2-1	.	TRBV5-1	few	CASSFLPEDEQFF	TGCGCCAGCAGCTTCTTGCCGGAGGATGAGCAGTTCTTC
TRBJ2-3	.	TRBV29-1	.	CSVRVGSTDTQYF	TGCAGCGTCCGGGTGGGGAGCACAGATACGCAGTATTTT
TRBJ2-4	TRBD1	TRBV5-5	few	CASSIGQGRDIQYF	TGTGCCAGCAGCATCGGACAGGGGAGGGACATTCAGTACTTC
TRBJ2-7	.	TRBV27	many	CASSLQGWGSYEQYF	TGTGCCAGCAGTTTACAGGGGTGGGGTAGCTACGAGCAGTACTTC